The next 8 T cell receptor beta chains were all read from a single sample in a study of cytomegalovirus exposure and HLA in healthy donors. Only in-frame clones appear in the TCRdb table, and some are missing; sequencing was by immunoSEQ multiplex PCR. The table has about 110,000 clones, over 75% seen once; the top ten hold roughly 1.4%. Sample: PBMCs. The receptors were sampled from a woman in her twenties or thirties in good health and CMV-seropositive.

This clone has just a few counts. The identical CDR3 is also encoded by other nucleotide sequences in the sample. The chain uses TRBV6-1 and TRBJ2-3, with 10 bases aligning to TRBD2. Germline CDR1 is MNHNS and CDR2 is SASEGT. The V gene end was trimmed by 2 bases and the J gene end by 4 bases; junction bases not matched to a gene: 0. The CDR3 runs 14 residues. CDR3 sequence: CASSELAGADTQYF. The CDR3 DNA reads TGTGCCAGCAGTGAACTAGCGGGGGCAGATACGCAGTATTTT.

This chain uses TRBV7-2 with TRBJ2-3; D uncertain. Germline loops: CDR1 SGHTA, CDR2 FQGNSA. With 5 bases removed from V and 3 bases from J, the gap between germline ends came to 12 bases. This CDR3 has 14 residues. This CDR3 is CASSTDSSTDTQYF. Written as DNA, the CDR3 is TGTGCCAGCAGCACCGACTCCTCTACAGATACGCAGTATTTT. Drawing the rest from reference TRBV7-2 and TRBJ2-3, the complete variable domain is GAGVSQSPSNKVTEKGKDVELRCDPISGHTALYWYRQSLGQGLEFLIYFQGNSAPDKSGLPSDRFSAERTGGSVSTLTIQRTQQEDSAVYLCASSTDSSTDTQYFGPGTRLTVL.

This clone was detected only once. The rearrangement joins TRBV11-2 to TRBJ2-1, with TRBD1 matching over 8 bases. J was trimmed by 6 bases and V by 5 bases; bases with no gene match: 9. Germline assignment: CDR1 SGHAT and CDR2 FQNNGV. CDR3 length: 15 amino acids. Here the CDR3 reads CASSARTGSGNEQFF. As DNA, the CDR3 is TGTGCCAGCAGCGCTCGGACAGGGTCAGGCAATGAGCAGTTCTTC.

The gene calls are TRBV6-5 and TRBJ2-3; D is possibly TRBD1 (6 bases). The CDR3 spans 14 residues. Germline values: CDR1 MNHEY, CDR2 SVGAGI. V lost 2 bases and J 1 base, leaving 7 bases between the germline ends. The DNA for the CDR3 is TGTGCCAGCAGTTACCGGACAGGCACAGATACGCAGTATTTT. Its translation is CASSYRTGTDTQYF.

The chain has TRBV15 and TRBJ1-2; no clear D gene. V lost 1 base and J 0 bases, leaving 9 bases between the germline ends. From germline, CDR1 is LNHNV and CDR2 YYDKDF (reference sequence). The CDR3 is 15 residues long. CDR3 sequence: CATSRGRLANYGYTF. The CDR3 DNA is TGTGCCACCAGCAGAGGGAGGCTGGCTAACTATGGCTACACCTTC.

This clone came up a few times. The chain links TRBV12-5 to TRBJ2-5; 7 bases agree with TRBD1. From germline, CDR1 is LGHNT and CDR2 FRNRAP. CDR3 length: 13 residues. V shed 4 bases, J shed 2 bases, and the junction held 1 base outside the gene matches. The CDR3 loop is CASGYRGQETQYF. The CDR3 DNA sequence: TGTGCTAGTGGTTACAGGGGTCAAGAGACCCAGTACTTC.

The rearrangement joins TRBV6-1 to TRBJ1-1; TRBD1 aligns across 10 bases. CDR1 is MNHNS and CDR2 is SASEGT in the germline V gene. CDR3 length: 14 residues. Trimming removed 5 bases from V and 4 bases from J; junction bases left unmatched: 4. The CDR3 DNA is TGTGCCAGCAGTTCCGGGACAGGGGCCACTGAAGCTTTCTTT. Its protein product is CASSSGTGATEAFF.

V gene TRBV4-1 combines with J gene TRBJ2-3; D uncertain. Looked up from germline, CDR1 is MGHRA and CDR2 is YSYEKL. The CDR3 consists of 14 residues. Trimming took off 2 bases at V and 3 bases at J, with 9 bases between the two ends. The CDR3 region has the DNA TGCGCCAGCAGCCAATCAGGCCGAACAGATACGCAGTATTTT. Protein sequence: CASSQSGRTDTQYF.